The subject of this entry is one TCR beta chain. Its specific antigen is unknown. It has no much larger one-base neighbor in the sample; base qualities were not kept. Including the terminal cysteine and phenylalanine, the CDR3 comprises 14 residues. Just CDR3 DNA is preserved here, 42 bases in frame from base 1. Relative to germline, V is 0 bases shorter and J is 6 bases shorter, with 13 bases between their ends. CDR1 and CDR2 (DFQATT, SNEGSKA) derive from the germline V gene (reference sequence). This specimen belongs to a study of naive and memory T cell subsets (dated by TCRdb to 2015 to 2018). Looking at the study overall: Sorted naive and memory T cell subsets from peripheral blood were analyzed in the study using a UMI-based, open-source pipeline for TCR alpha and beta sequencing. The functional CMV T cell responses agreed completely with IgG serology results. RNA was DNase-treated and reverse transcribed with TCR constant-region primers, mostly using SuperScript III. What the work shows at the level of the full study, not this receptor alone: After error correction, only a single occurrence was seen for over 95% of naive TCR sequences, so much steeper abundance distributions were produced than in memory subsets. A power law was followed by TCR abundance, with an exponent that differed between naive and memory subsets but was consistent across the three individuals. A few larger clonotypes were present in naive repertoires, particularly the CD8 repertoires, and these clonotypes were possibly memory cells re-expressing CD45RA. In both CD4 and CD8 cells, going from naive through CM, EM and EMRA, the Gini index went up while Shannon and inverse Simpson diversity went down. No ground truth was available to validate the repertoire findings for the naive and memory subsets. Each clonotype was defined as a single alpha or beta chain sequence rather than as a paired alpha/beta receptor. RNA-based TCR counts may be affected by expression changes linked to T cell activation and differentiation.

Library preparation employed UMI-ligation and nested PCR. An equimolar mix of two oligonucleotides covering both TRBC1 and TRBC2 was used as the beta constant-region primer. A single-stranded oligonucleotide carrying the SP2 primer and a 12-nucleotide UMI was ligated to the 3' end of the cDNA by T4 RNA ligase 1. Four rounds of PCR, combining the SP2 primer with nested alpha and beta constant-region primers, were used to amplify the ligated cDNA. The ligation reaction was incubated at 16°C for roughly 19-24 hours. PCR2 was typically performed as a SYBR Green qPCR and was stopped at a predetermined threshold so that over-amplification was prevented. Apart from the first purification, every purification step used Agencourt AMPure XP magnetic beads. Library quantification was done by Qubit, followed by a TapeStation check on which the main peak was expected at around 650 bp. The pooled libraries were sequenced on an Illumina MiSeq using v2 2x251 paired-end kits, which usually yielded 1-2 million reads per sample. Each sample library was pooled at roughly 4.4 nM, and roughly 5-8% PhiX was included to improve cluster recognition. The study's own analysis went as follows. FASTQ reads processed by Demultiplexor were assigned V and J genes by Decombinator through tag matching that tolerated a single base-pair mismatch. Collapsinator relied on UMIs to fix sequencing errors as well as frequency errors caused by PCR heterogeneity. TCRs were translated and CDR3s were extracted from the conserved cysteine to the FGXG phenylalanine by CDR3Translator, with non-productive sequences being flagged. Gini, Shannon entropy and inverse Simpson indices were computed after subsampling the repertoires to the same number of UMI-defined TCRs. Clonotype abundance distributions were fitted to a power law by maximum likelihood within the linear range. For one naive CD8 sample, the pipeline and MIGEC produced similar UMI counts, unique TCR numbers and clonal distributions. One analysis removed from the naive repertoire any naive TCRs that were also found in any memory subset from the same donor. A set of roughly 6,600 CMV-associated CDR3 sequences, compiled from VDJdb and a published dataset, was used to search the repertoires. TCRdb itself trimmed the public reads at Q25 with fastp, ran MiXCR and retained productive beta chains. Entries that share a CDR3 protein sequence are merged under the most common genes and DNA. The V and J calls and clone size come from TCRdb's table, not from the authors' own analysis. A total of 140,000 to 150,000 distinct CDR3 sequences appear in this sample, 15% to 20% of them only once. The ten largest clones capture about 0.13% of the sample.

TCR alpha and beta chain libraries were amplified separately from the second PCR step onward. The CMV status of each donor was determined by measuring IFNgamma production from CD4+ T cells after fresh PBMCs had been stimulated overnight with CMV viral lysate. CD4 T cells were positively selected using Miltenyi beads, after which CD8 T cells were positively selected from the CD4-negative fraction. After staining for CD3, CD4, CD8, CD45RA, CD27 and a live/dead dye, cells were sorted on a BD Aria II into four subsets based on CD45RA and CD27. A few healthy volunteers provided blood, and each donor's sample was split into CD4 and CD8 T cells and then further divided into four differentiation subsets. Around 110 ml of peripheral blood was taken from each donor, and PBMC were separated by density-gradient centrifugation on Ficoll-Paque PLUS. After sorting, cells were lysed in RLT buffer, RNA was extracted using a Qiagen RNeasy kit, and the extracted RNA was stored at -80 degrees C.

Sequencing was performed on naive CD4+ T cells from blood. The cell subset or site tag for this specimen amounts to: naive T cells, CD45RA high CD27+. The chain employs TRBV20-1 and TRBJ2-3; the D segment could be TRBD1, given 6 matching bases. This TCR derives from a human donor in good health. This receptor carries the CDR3 CSARDLGGTDTQYF. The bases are TGCAGTGCTAGAGATCTAGGGGGTACGGATACGCAGTATTTT.